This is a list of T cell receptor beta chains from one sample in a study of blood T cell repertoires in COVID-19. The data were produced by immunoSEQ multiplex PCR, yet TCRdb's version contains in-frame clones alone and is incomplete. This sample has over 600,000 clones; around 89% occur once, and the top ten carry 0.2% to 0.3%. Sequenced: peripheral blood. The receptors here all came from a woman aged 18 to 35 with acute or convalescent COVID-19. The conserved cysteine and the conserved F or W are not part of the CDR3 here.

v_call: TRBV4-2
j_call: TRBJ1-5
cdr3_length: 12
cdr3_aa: ASSPWTANQPQH

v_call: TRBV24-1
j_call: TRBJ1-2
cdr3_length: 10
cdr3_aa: AIRTGGSGYT

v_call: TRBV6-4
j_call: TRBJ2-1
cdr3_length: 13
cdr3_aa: ASSDSRGTMDEQF

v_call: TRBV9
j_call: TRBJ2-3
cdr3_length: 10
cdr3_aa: ASSAGGDTQY

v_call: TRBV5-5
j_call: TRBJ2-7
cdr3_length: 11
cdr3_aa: ASSLAGAQEQY

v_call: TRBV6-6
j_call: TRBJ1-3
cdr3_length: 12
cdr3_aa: ASSYQGMGNTIY

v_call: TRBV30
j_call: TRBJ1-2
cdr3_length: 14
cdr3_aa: AWRLSEGALIYGYT

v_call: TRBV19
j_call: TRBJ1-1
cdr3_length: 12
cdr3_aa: ASSPTGSGAEAF

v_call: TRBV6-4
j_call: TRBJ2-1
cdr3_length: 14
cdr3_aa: ASSDSNSGGHNEQF

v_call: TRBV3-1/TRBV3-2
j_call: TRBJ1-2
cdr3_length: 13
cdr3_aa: ASSPPGKGAVGYT

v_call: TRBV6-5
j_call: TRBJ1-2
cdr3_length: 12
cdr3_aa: ASSYSAGGYGYT

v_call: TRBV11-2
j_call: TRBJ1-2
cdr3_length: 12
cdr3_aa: ASSLVGSPRGYT

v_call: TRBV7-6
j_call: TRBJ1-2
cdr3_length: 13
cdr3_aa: ASSLEDGGLGGYT

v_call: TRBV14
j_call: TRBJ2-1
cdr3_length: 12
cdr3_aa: ASSRTGVVNEQF

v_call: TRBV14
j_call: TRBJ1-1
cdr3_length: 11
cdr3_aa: ASSQVWEGEAF

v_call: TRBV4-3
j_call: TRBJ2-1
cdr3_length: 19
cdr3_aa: ASSQADETLLIRGSYNEQF

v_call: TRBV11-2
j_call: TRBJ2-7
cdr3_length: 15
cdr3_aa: ASSFLSGTGGVYEQY

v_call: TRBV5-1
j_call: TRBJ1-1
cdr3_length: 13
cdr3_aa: ASNLLNPHNTEAF

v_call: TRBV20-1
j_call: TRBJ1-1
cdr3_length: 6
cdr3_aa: RVGVAF

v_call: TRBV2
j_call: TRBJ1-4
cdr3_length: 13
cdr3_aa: ASMGRQPESEKLF

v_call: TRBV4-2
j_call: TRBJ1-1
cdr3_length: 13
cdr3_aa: ASTKGTGWDTEAF

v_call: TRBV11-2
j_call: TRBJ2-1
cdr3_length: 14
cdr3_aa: ASSVQGLAGWNEQF

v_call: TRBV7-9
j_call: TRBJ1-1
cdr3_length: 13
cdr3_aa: ASSLEGGASIPAF

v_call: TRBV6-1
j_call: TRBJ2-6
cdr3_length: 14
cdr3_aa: ASSGRRGSGANVLT

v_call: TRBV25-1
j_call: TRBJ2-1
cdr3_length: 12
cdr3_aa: ASIQGSSYNEQF

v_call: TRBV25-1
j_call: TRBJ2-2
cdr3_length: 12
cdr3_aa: ASSATVPTGELF

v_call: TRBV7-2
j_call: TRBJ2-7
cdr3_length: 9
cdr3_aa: ASSFYGEQY

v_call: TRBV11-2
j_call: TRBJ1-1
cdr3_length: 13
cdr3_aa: ASSSYRDRGSEAF

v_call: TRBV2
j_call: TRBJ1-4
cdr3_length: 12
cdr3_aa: ASSDLDRNEKLF

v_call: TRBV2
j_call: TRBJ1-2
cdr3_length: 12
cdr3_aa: ASSEAETDYGYT

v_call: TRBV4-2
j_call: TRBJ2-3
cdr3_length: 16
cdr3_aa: ASSQGISGGTGTDTQY

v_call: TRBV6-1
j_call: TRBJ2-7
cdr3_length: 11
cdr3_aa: ASRLTSSYEQY

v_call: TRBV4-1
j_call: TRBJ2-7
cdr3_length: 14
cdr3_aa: ASSQEDRGASYEQY

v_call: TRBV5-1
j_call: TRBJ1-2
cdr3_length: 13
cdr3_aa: ATAGQGKVNYGYT

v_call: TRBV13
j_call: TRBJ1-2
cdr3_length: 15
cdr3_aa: ASSLGRQAGGGYGYT

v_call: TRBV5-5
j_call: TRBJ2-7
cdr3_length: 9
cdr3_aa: AWPGGYEQY

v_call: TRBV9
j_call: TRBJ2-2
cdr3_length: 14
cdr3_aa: ASSVGGGRGTGELF

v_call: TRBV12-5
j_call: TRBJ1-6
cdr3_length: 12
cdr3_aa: ASGFGGGGSPLH

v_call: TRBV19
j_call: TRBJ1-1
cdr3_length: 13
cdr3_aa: ATYRDSGMNTEAF

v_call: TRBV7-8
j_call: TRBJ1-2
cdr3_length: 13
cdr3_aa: ASSSTGTSGGGYT

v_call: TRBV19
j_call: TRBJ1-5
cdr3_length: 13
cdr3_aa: ASSSSVGRLQPQH

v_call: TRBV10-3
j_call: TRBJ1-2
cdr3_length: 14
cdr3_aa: AISENDSNPIYGYT

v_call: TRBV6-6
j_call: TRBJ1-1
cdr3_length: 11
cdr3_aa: ASSHDGTVEAF

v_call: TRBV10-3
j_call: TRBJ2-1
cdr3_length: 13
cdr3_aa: AISEPPGQGAKQF

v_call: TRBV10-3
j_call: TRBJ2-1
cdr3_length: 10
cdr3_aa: AISRGGYEQF

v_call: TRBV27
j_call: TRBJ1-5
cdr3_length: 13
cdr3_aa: ASTSGDRLNQPQH

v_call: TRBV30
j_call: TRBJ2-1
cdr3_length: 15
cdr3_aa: AWSVLGTGRSYNEQF

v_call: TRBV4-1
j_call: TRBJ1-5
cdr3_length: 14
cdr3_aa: ASSQERPGLNQPQH

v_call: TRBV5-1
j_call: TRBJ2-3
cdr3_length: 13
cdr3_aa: ASSLGQGGGDTQY

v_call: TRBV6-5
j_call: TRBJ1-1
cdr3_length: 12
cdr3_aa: ASTSLQKNTEAF

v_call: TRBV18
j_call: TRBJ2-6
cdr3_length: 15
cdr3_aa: ASSPARGIYGANVLT

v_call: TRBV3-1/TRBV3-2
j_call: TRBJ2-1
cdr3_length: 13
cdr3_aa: ASSQELSTYNEQF

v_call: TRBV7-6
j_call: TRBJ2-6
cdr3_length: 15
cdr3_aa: ASSFQGAGSGANVLT

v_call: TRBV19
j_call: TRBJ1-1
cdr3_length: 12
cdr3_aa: ASSISRWDTEAF

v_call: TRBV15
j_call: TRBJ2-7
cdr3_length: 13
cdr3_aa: ATSMSGGFIYEQY

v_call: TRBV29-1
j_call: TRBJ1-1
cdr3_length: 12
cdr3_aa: SVEVDGTGFEAF

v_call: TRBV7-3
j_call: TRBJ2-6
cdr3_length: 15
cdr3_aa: ASSLMGGSSGANVLT

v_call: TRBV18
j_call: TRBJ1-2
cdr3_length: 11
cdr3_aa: ASSRQSDYGYT

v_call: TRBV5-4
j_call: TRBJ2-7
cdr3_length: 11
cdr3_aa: ASSQWPGREQY

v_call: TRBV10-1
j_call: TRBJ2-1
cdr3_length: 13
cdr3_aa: ASRGLAMSYNEQF